These T cell receptor beta chains were read from a single sample in a study of Graves' ophthalmopathy and Graves' hyperthyroidism. MiXCR was run by TCRdb on the multiplex PCR reads, yielding one entry per CDR3 protein. Here the sample spans some 350,000 distinct CDR3 sequences, approximately 18% being singletons. Sequenced sample: peripheral blood. All receptors derive from an adult woman with stable Graves' hyperthyroidism. CDR3s include the opening cysteine and the closing phenylalanine or tryptophan. A D gene is named only where the DNA matches it firmly. Rows give clone size only sometimes, using once, few, many, or a class for an expanded clone.

D gene	V gene	J gene	clone size	CDR3 protein	CDR3 DNA
.	TRBV27	TRBJ1-6	many	CASSLYQGKAAPLHF	TGTGCCAGCAGTTTATATCAGGGGAAGGCGGCACCCCTCCACTTT
TRBD2	TRBV6-2/TRBV6-3	TRBJ2-2	many	CATDRLAGITNTGELFF	TGTGCCACCGACCGACTAGCGGGAATTACGAACACCGGGGAGCTGTTTTTT
.	TRBV2	TRBJ2-2	.	CASSDGQGRPGELFF	TGTGCCAGCAGTGATGGCCAGGGGAGGCCCGGGGAGCTGTTTTTT
.	TRBV4-1	TRBJ2-2	.	CASSLLRPGALGELFF	TGCGCCAGCAGCCTCCTTAGGCCGGGGGCTCTCGGGGAGCTGTTTTTT
TRBD2	TRBV6-1	TRBJ2-7	many	CASSEALLAGAIEQYF	TGTGCCAGCAGTGAAGCGCTTCTAGCGGGAGCAATAGAGCAGTACTTC
TRBD1	TRBV15	TRBJ2-5	.	CATSRDPGQGRETQYF	TGTGCCACCAGCAGAGATCCGGGACAGGGGAGGGAGACCCAGTACTTC
.	TRBV5-1	TRBJ1-1	few	CASSLGAGANTEAFF	TGCGCCAGCAGCTTGGGAGCAGGGGCGAACACTGAAGCTTTCTTT
.	TRBV3-1	TRBJ2-7	few	CASSTNAGSDEQYF	TGTGCCAGCAGCACCAACGCGGGATCGGACGAGCAGTACTTC
.	TRBV12-5	TRBJ1-1	many	CASGYGGNTEAFF	TGTGCTAGTGGTTACGGGGGGAACACTGAAGCTTTCTTT
.	TRBV3-1	TRBJ2-7	many	CASSPTTREQYF	TGTGCCAGCAGCCCTACTACCCGCGAGCAGTACTTC
.	TRBV7-7	TRBJ2-7	many	CASSLAMREDSYEQYF	TGTGCCAGCAGCTTAGCGATGAGGGAGGATTCCTACGAGCAGTACTTC
.	TRBV12-3/TRBV12-4	TRBJ1-1	many	CASSWVLGGRGSLNTEAFF	TGTGCCAGCAGTTGGGTCCTCGGCGGCAGGGGAAGTTTGAACACTGAAGCTTTCTTT
TRBD1	TRBV3-1	TRBJ2-7	many	CASSQAPTGSYEQYF	TGTGCCAGCAGCCAAGCGCCGACAGGGTCCTACGAGCAGTACTTC
.	TRBV7-9	TRBJ1-1	.	CASSSVPPGAEAFF	TGTGCCAGCAGCTCCGTCCCCCCCGGAGCTGAAGCTTTCTTT
.	TRBV7-3	TRBJ1-1	many	CASSYDQGTEAFF	TGTGCCAGCAGCTACGACCAGGGGACTGAAGCTTTCTTT
.	TRBV5-1	TRBJ2-3	few	CASSPWGPSTDTQYF	TGCGCCAGCAGCCCCTGGGGTCCTAGCACAGATACGCAGTATTTT
.	TRBV12-3/TRBV12-4	TRBJ1-6	many	CASQRGTGSSYNSPLHF	TGTGCCAGCCAAAGGGGCACAGGGAGCTCCTATAATTCACCCCTCCACTTT
.	TRBV29-1	TRBJ2-7	many	CSVVSLAYEQYF	TGCAGCGTTGTCAGTCTAGCCTACGAGCAGTACTTC
TRBD2	TRBV24-1	TRBJ2-7	few	CATSDPTSGSLEQYF	TGTGCCACCAGTGATCCGACTAGCGGGTCCCTCGAGCAGTACTTC
.	TRBV2	TRBJ2-2	many	CASSEGSGNTGELFF	TGTGCCAGCAGTGAGGGTAGCGGCAACACCGGGGAGCTGTTTTTT
TRBD1	TRBV10-2	TRBJ1-2	many	CASSGTGPEDYGYTF	TGCGCCAGCAGTGGGACAGGCCCGGAGGACTATGGCTACACCTTC
.	TRBV29-1	TRBJ1-1	many	CSVEGGTEAFF	TGCAGCGTCGAAGGGGGGACTGAAGCTTTCTTT